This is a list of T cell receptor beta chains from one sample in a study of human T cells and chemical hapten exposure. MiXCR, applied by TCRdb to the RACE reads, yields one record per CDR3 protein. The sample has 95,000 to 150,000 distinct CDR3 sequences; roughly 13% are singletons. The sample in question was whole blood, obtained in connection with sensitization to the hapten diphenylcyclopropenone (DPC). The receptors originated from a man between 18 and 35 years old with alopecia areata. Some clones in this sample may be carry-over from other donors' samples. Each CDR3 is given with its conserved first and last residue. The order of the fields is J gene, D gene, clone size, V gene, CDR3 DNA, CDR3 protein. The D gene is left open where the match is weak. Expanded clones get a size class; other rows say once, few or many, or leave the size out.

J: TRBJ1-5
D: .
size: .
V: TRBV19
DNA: TGTGCCAGTACCAGAGGGGCGGGCATAGGCCAGCCCCAGCATTTT
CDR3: CASTRGAGIGQPQHF

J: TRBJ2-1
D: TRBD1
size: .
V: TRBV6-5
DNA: TGTGCCAGCAGTTTCGGACAGGGGGCCGGCAATGAGCAGTTCTTC
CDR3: CASSFGQGAGNEQFF

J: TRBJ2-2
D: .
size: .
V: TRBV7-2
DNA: TGTGCCAGCAGCCCGGGGAACACCGGGGAGCTGTTTTTT
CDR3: CASSPGNTGELFF

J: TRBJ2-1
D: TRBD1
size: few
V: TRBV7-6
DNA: TGTGCCAGCAGCCCGGACAGGCACAATGAGCAGTTCTTC
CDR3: CASSPDRHNEQFF

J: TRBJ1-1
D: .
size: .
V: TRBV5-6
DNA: TGTGCCAGCAGAGGGAATTTAGCCACTGAAGCTTTCTTT
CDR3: CASRGNLATEAFF

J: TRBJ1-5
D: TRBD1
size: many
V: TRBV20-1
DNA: TGCAGTGCTGTGGGACAGCTTAATAGCAATCAGCCCCAGCATTTT
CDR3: CSAVGQLNSNQPQHF

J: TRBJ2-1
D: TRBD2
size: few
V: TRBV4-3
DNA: TGCGCCAGCAGCCTTCGACTAGCGGGGGAGGTCGACAATGAGCAGTTCTTC
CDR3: CASSLRLAGEVDNEQFF

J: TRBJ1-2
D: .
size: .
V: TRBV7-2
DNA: TGTGCCAGCAGCTTAGACGGACCTTTTAACTATGGCTACACCTTC
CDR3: CASSLDGPFNYGYTF

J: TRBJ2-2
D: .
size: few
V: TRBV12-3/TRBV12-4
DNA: TGTGCCAGCAGACTCTCATGGTCGAACACCGGGGAGCTGTTTTTT
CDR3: CASRLSWSNTGELFF

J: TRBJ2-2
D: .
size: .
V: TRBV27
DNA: TGTGCCAGCAGTTCTGCCATAAACACCGGGGAGCTGTTTTTT
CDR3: CASSSAINTGELFF

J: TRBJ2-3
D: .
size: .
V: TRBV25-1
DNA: TGTGCCAGTGGACAGAGCGGGAGCACAGATACGCAGTATTTT
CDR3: CASGQSGSTDTQYF

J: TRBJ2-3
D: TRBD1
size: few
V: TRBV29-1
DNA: TGCAGCGTTGCGGCAGGGGGCGGGACAGATACGCAGTATTTT
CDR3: CSVAAGGGTDTQYF

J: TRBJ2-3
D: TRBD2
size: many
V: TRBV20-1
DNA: TGCAGTGCGCAGCGGGAGTACACAGATACGCAGTATTTT
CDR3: CSAQREYTDTQYF